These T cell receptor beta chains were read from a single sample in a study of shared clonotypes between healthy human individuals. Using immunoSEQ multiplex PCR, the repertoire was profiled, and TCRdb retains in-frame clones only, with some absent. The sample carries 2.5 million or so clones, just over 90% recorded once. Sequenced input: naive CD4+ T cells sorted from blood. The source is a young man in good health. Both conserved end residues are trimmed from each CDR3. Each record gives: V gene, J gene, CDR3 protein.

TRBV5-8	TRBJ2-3	ASSFGLISADTQY
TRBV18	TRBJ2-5	ASSPPRVQETQY
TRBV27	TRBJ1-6	ASTPRGPYNSPLH
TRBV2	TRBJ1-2	ASSVGQGFIGYT
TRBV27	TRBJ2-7	ASLTSMMYEQY
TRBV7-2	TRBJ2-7	ASSQGGPRSYEQY
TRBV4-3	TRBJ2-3	ASSQSPTGFKNTQY
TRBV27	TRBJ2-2	ASSFGPNTGELF
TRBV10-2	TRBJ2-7	ASSESLFSTSYEQY
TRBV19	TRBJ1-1	ASRPRTGWSVDTEAF